The entry that follows covers one T cell receptor (beta chain) sequence. The data derive from a study of T cells after yellow fever vaccination. With 5 bases removed from V and 3 bases from J, the gap between germline ends came to 9 bases. Per germline, CDR1 MNHEY and CDR2 SMNVEV (reference sequence). This CDR3 contains 13 residues. From the 5' RACE reads, TCRdb called clonotypes with MiXCR, one entry per CDR3 protein. The data contain around 320,000 distinct CDR3 sequences, approximately 4.3% of them singletons. The source of this sequence is a man aged 18-30 years who received the YFV17D yellow fever vaccine. This chain connects TRBV27 to TRBJ2-3, with TRBD1 as a possible D gene (5 bases). The material was PBMCs, obtained 15 days after the yellow fever booster vaccination. CDR3 in DNA: TGTGCCAGCAGTCCAGGGTTTACAGATACGCAGTATTTT. Translated, it gives CASSPGFTDTQYF.